What follows is one T cell receptor (beta chain) and its context. An end of the junction does not agree with germline; a read error may underlie this. The sample originates from a study of blood T cell repertoires in COVID-19. Overall study context: The samples span acute and convalescent COVID-19 from the United States, Italy and Spain. PBMCs, B-cell-depleted T cells, or T cells were the source of the cDNA or gDNA that made up the material.

Germline CDR1 and CDR2: KGHSH and LQKENI. This CDR3 contains 13 residues. Under the authors' procedure: From reference gene primer amplification, estimates of nucleated cell counts were derived. Libraries were prepared by immunoSEQ multiplex PCR; TCRdb keeps only in-frame clonotypes and omits some of them. V, J and clone size are taken as reported in that table, and D and trimming were inferred from the DNA itself. Among about 89,000 clones listed, around 90% were seen once. This sequence was found in a male donor with acute or convalescent COVID-19. This rearrangement joins TRBV18 to TRBJ2-5; unclear D gene. Material: peripheral blood. The CDR3 region is CASSPPIQEAQYF. The CDR3 DNA reads TGTGCCAGCTCACCACCGATACAAGAGGCCCAGTACTTC.